A selection of T cell receptor beta chains follows, all from one sample in a study of blood T cell repertoires in COVID-19. Profiled with immunoSEQ multiplex PCR; TCRdb holds only in-frame clones, not every one. The data hold some 370,000 clones, with 70% to 90% observed a single time. The sequenced sample was peripheral blood. These receptors were obtained from a woman aged 25 to 39 with COVID-19, enrolled during active disease. Both conserved end residues are part of each CDR3. D genes are given only for firm matches. Rows give clone size only sometimes, using once, few, many, or a class for an expanded clone.

TRBJ2-3	TRBD2	19	.	TRBV5-4	TGTGCCAGCAGCGAGGGACTAGCGGGAGGTGTGGTTTGGACAGATACGCAGTATTTT	CASSEGLAGGVVWTDTQYF
TRBJ1-1	.	17	.	TRBV7-8	TGTGCCAGCAGCTATGGTCAGGGGCTTACCAGGAACACTGAAGCTTTCTTT	CASSYGQGLTRNTEAFF
TRBJ2-5	.	14	.	TRBV5-1	TGCGCCAGCAGCTTTTTTTCGGGGATGGAGACCCAGTACTTC	CASSFFSGMETQYF
TRBJ2-7	TRBD1	14	.	TRBV19	TGTGCCAGTAGTAAAAGGACAGGGGCCTACGAGCAGTACTTC	CASSKRTGAYEQYF
TRBJ2-5	.	14	few	TRBV14	TGTGCCAGCAGCCCGCGGACAGTACGGGAGACCCAGTACTTC	CASSPRTVRETQYF
TRBJ2-5	.	13	.	TRBV4-1	TGCGCCAGCAGCCAATGGCTTCAAGAGACCCAGTACTTC	CASSQWLQETQYF
TRBJ2-2	.	12	.	TRBV11-3	TGTGCCAGCAGCCCAAACTCCGGGGAGCTGTTTTTT	CASSPNSGELFF
TRBJ2-7	TRBD2	14	.	TRBV24-1	TGTGCCACTAGGGGAGGGGCACCAAACTACGAGCAGTACTTC	CATRGGAPNYEQYF
TRBJ2-7	.	14	.	TRBV7-2	TGTGCCAGCAGCCCTGGACTATACTACTACGAGCAGTACTTC	CASSPGLYYYEQYF
TRBJ1-2	.	15	.	TRBV9	TGTGCCAGCAGCGTGTTGCGGGGAGGGGAAGATGGCTACACCTTC	CASSVLRGGEDGYTF
TRBJ1-5	TRBD1	18	.	TRBV5-5	TGTGCCAGCAGCTTGGAGCCGGGGGGACAGGGAAACAATCAGCCCCAGCATTTT	CASSLEPGGQGNNQPQHF
TRBJ1-1	TRBD1	14	.	TRBV4-1	TGCGCCAGCAGCCCACAGGGGGCGAGGACTGAAGCTTTCTTT	CASSPQGARTEAFF
TRBJ1-1	.	13	.	TRBV6-5	TGTGCCAGCAGCGCAGGGGAGAGGACTGAAGCTTTCTTT	CASSAGERTEAFF
TRBJ2-7	.	14	.	TRBV5-1	TGCGCCAGCAGCTTGGGACAGCCTCTCTACGAGCAGTACTTC	CASSLGQPLYEQYF
TRBJ2-5	.	15	.	TRBV4-1	TGCGCCAGCAGCCAAGTTGCAGGGGAAGTAGAGACCCAGTACTTC	CASSQVAGEVETQYF
TRBJ2-2	.	13	.	TRBV21-1	.	CASVGKGTGELFF
TRBJ2-1	.	13	.	TRBV6-5	TGTGCCAGCAGTTACTCTTATAGCCTCGAGCAGTTCTTC	CASSYSYSLEQFF
TRBJ2-7	.	17	.	TRBV24-1	TGTGCCATCGGACTTGCCCGAAGAGCCCAACTTATCTACGAGCAGTACTTC	CAIGLARRAQLIYEQYF
TRBJ1-1	.	13	.	TRBV21-1	TGTGCCAGCATCCGGGACAGGGACACTGAAGCTTTCTTT	CASIRDRDTEAFF
TRBJ2-7	.	13	few	TRBV7-9	TGTGCCAGCAGCTTAGCCCTCTCCTACGAGCAGTACTTC	CASSLALSYEQYF
TRBJ2-7	.	16	.	TRBV29-1	TGCAGCGTTGAAGATTGGTCTAGCGCGAGCTCCTACGAGCAGTACTTC	CSVEDWSSASSYEQYF
TRBJ2-1	TRBD2	16	.	TRBV11-2	TGTGCCAGCAGCTTAACCCGTGTAGCGGGAAACAATGAGCAGTTCTTC	CASSLTRVAGNNEQFF
TRBJ1-2	TRBD1	18	.	TRBV6-4	TGTGCCAGCAGTCTTCACAACCCGGGACAGGGCGGGAGCTATGGCTACACCTTC	CASSLHNPGQGGSYGYTF
TRBJ1-1	.	15	.	TRBV6-1	TGTGCCAGCAGTGAAGTAGATTTTGGAGGCACTGAAGCTTTCTTT	CASSEVDFGGTEAFF
TRBJ2-7	TRBD2	15	.	TRBV5-1	TGCGCCAGCAGCTTGGGGCAGCGGGGGGGTGATGGGCAGTACTTC	CASSLGQRGGDGQYF
TRBJ2-3	TRBD2	16	.	TRBV5-1	TGCGCCAGCAGCGGCGGCTGGGCGGGAGCCACAGATACGCAGTATTTT	CASSGGWAGATDTQYF
TRBJ1-2	.	15	.	TRBV3-1/TRBV3-2	TGTGCCAGCAGCCCCCCGAACCGGGGGAACTATGGCTACACCTTC	CASSPPNRGNYGYTF
TRBJ1-2	TRBD1	14	.	TRBV5-1	TGCGCCAGCAGCTCAGGACAGGGTGGCGAGGGCTACACCTTC	CASSSGQGGEGYTF
TRBJ1-1	.	13	few	TRBV6-1	TGTGCCAGCAGTGAGACGGGTTGGGCTGAAGCTTTCTTT	CASSETGWAEAFF